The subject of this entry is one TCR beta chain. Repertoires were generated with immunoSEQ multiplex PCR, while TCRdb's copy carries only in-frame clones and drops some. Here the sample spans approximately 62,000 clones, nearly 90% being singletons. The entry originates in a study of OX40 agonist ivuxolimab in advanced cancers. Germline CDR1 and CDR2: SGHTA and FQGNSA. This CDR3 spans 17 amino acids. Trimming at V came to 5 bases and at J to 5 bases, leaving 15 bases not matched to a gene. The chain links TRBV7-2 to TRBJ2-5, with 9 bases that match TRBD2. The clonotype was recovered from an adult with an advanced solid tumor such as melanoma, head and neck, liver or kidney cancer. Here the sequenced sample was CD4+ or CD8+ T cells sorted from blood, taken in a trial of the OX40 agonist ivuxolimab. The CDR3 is CASSLGLAGLAGETQYF. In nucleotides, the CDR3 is TGTGCCAGCAGCCTGGGGCTAGCGGGATTGGCCGGGGAGACCCAGTACTTC.